There are many counts of the clone carrying this T cell receptor beta chain. The CDR3 has 15 residues. Germline-derived CDR1 and CDR2 are SQVTM and ANQGSEA. The ends lost 4 bases at V and 6 bases at J; junction bases unmatched: 10. With TRAV- and TRBV-specific primers, first-strand cDNA was made, covering the alpha and beta chains. TCR amplification used around 19 PCR cycles, a constant-region primer and a V-primer adapter. From the reads, TCRdb called clonotypes with MiXCR, one entry per CDR3 protein. The table records 55,000 to 65,000 distinct CDR3 sequences, around a quarter of them present only once. These data are taken from a study of low-dose radiotherapy and immunotherapy resistance in tumors. Study as a whole: Each patient was administered nivolumab intravenously at 240 mg, which was a flat dose, every two weeks, along with intravenous ipilimumab at 1 mg/kg every six weeks. Administration of intravenous cyclophosphamide at 200 mg/m2 took place every two weeks, one day before radiation and immunotherapy.

Time point specified: before trial treatment. This sample comprised PBMCs, obtained before treatment. The receptor was isolated from a male donor with rectosigmoid adenocarcinoma. The rearrangement uses TRBV29-1 and TRBJ2-1, with TRBD2 matching 9 bases. The CDR3 loop reads CSVVAAGGVFNEQFF. The CDR3 nucleotides read TGCAGCGTTGTGGCGGCGGGAGGGGTTTTCAATGAGCAGTTCTTC.